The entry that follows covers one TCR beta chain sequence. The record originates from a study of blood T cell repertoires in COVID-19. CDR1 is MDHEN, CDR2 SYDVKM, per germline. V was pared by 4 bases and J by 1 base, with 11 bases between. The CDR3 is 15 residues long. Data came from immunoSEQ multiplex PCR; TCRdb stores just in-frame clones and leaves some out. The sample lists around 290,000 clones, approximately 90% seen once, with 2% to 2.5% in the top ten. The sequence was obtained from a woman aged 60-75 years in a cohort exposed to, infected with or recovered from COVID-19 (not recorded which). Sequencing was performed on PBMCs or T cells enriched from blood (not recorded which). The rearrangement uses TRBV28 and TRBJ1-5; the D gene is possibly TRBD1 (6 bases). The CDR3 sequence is CASSSGVGSNQPQHF. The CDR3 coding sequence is TGTGCCAGCAGTTCAGGGGTGGGGAGCAATCAGCCCCAGCATTTT.